This paragraph reports one T cell receptor (beta chain). The sample belongs to a study of cytomegalovirus exposure and HLA in healthy donors. The PCR employed 60 Vbeta primers together with 13 Jbeta primers. The method was immunoSEQ multiplex PCR; TCRdb's version includes in-frame clones alone and lacks a portion of them. The repertoire holds around 220,000 clones, with roughly 80% as singletons. The receptor comes from a girl between 10 and 17 years old in good health and CMV-seronegative. The sample comprised PBMCs.

CDR3 residues: CASSPQRAGRTGELFF. CDR3 DNA sequence: TGTGCCAGCAGCCCTCAAAGGGCAGGGAGGACCGGGGAGCTGTTTTTT. J is TRBJ2-2 and V is TRBV7-9, with D tentatively TRBD2 (6 bases). The germline V gene has CDR1 SEHNR and CDR2 FQNEAQ (reference sequence). Trimming removed 5 bases from V and 5 bases from J, with 18 bases in between. The CDR3 totals 16 residues. Based on the CDR3 plus reference TRBV7-9 and TRBJ2-2, the full variable domain is DTGVSQNPRHKITKRGQNVTFRCDPISEHNRLYWYRQTLGQGPEFLTYFQNEAQLEKSRLLSDRFSAERPKGSFSTLEIQRTEQGDSAMYLCASSPQRAGRTGELFFGEGSRLTVL.